This T cell receptor (beta chain) was identified in a study of blood T cell repertoires in COVID-19 (dated by TCRdb to about 2020). Context from the whole study: Samples from collaborators originated in the United States, Italy and Spain and spanned both the acute and convalescent phases of COVID-19. The material from the prospective study consisted of cDNA or gDNA derived from T cells, B-cell-depleted T cells, or PBMCs. Subjects who had been exposed to COVID-19, were actively infected with it, or had recovered from it provided the deeply sampled blood TCRbeta repertoires that made up the dataset. The repertoires were released in a freely available public database intended as a resource for research on the immune response to SARS-CoV-2. The samples were drawn from two sources: the first 160 participants of the ongoing ImmuneRACE study, and 1,000 to 1,500 subjects contributed by 6 global collaborators. The sample metadata nearly always contained a de-identified subject ID, COVID-19 status, age in years and sex. HLA class I and class II types, where available, came from metadata supplied by the sample provider rather than from assay-based typing.

Per the germline V gene (reference sequence), LNHDA is the CDR1 and SQIVND is the CDR2. The trim is 8 bases for V and 8 bases for J, with a gap of 18 bases between the germline ends. The CDR3 spans 14 residues, from the cysteine through the phenylalanine. The DNA shown is the 42-base CDR3, in frame from base 1. The immunoSEQ Assay, a bias-controlled multiplex PCR, was used to amplify TCRbeta CDR3 regions from genomic DNA. Per the authors' processing: The number of nucleated cells in each sample was estimated from the amplification of reference gene primers within the assay. Sequence reads were collapsed and filtered to measure the absolute abundance of every unique TCRbeta CDR3 rearrangement. For each sample, productive Simpson clonality was calculated as the square root of Simpson's diversity index over productive rearrangements. TCRdb holds this immuneACCESS table with in-frame rearrangements only. Some clones are missing; in checked studies, unresolved V genes explain under half, and the rest has no known cause. That table gives V, J and clone size, and the DNA gave D and trimming. The sample table lists over 200,000 clones, almost 90% of them with a count of one. In total, the top ten clones hold less than 3.5% of the sample.

Whole blood was collected in K2EDTA tubes by collaborating institutions according to the institutions' own protocols. For TCRbeta analysis, collaborator samples were shipped as frozen whole blood, as isolated PBMCs, or as DNA extracted from either sample type. Remarks on this clone: The antigen it binds to is not known. No per-base quality is available; no much larger clone lies one base away.

Overall results and qualifications from the work: Clinical and demographic metadata were provided uncurated, with the amount varying by source and participant.

The TCR comes from a woman aged 55-69 years with acute or convalescent COVID-19. The chain is encoded by TRBV19 joined to TRBJ1-4; TRBD1 is perhaps the D gene, given 5 matching bases. The sample was peripheral blood. The CDR3 loop reads CASGDLRVGEKLFF. The nucleotides are TGTGCCAGTGGGGATCTCAGGGTTGGGGAAAAACTGTTTTTT.